A selection of T cell receptor beta chains follows, all from one sample in a study of response to subunit inactivated influenza vaccine. TCRdb recomputed calls from the RT-PCR reads with MiXCR, one row per CDR3 protein. This table holds about 160,000 distinct CDR3 sequences, over 8.5% found once. The sample here was CD8+ T cells sorted from PBMCs, taken around 25 months after vaccination. All receptors derive from a man aged 50 to 75 who received an inactivated influenza vaccine. Both conserved end residues are part of each CDR3. The order of the fields is V gene, clone size, D gene, J gene, CDR3 protein, CDR3 DNA. The D gene is left open where the match is weak. A clone size is listed for some rows: how often the clone was seen (once, few, many), or a class if it is expanded.

TRBV29-1	many	NA	TRBJ2-7	CSVAGLENAYEQYF	TGCAGCGTTGCGGGTCTCGAAAACGCTTACGAGCAGTACTTC
TRBV27	few	NA	TRBJ1-4	CASSFSAANEKLFF	TGTGCCAGCAGTTTTTCCGCGGCTAATGAAAAACTGTTTTTT
TRBV6-5	many	NA	TRBJ2-7	CASSYSSVLALPTYEQYF	TGTGCCAGCAGTTACTCCTCTGTCCTGGCACTTCCTACCTACGAGCAGTACTTC
TRBV5-1	NA	TRBD1	TRBJ2-1	CASSLAQGWSYNEQFF	TGCGCCAGCAGCTTGGCACAGGGGTGGTCCTACAATGAGCAGTTCTTC
TRBV11-2	NA	NA	TRBJ2-5	CASSFDQETQYF	TGTGCCAGCAGCTTTGACCAAGAGACCCAGTACTTC
TRBV9	few	NA	TRBJ2-1	CASSVDPGVYNEQFF	TGTGCCAGCAGCGTAGATCCCGGGGTTTACAATGAGCAGTTCTTC
TRBV20-1	NA	TRBD2	TRBJ2-7	CSARGTSGVIGRYEQYF	TGCAGTGCTAGGGGGACTAGCGGAGTAATAGGGCGGTACGAGCAGTACTTC
TRBV19	NA	TRBD1	TRBJ2-7	CASSWTGENNYEQYF	TGTGCCAGTAGTTGGACAGGGGAAAATAATTACGAGCAGTACTTC
TRBV4-1	few	NA	TRBJ2-1	CASSHLVSPYDEQFF	TGCGCCAGCAGCCACTTGGTATCGCCCTACGATGAGCAGTTCTTC
TRBV4-3	NA	TRBD1	TRBJ2-7	CASSHAMGQGYEQYF	TGCGCCAGCAGCCACGCAATGGGACAGGGATACGAGCAGTACTTC
TRBV6-1	NA	TRBD1	TRBJ2-1	CASRRGQGYNEQFF	TGTGCCAGCAGACGGGGACAGGGGTACAATGAGCAGTTCTTC
TRBV20-1	NA	NA	TRBJ2-2	CSGIENTGELFF	TGCAGTGGCATCGAGAACACCGGGGAGCTGTTTTTT
TRBV24-1	few	NA	TRBJ2-2	CATSDLHGTGELFF	TGTGCCACCAGTGATTTGCATGGGACCGGGGAGCTGTTTTTT
TRBV7-9	many	TRBD1	TRBJ2-7	CASSTDRDRDSYEQYF	TGTGCCAGCAGCACGGACCGGGACAGAGACTCCTACGAGCAGTACTTC
TRBV7-8	few	NA	TRBJ2-2	CASSLGSAGELFF	TGTGCCAGCAGCTTAGGTTCGGCCGGGGAGCTGTTTTTT
TRBV5-1	NA	TRBD2	TRBJ2-3	CASRPLAGGPGADTQYF	TGCGCCAGCAGGCCCCTAGCGGGGGGGCCGGGGGCAGATACGCAGTATTTT
TRBV7-9	NA	NA	TRBJ2-2	CASSLDPRPDGELFF	TGTGCCAGCAGCTTAGACCCCAGGCCGGACGGGGAGCTGTTTTTT
TRBV24-1	many	NA	TRBJ2-1	CATGGHEQFF	TGTGCCACCGGGGGGCATGAGCAGTTCTTC
TRBV6-5	few	NA	TRBJ2-7	CASSYAQGWEQYF	TGTGCCAGCAGTTACGCACAGGGATGGGAGCAGTACTTC
TRBV3-1	many	NA	TRBJ2-7	CASSQATYPEQYF	TGTGCCAGCAGCCAAGCGACCTACCCTGAGCAGTACTTC
TRBV7-9	few	NA	TRBJ1-3	CASSSQGSGNTIYF	TGTGCCAGCAGCTCACAGGGATCTGGAAACACCATATATTTT
TRBV28	NA	NA	TRBJ2-1	CASSQRDGRGEQFF	TGTGCCAGCAGCCAACGGGACGGTCGGGGGGAGCAGTTCTTC
TRBV4-3	NA	NA	TRBJ2-1	CASSQDLDEFLYGEQFF	TGCGCCAGCAGCCAAGATCTTGACGAGTTCTTATACGGTGAGCAGTTCTTC
TRBV6-5	NA	NA	TRBJ2-3	CASSYLPFGSTDTQYF	TGTGCCAGCAGTTACCTACCCTTCGGCAGCACAGATACGCAGTATTTT
TRBV7-2	many	NA	TRBJ2-7	CASSPGPAYEQYF	TGTGCCAGCAGCCCCGGTCCGGCCTACGAGCAGTACTTC
TRBV7-9	few	NA	TRBJ2-1	CASSLGQGERALQFF	TGTGCCAGCAGCTTAGGGCAGGGTGAGCGGGCGCTGCAGTTCTTC
TRBV9	NA	NA	TRBJ1-1	CASSVAGRNPNTEAFF	TGTGCCAGCAGCGTAGCCGGGAGGAACCCAAACACTGAAGCTTTCTTT
TRBV7-9	few	TRBD1	TRBJ2-2	CASSFGQANTGELFF	TGTGCCAGCAGCTTTGGACAGGCGAACACCGGGGAGCTGTTTTTT
TRBV29-1	NA	NA	TRBJ1-3	CSVVFWGNTIYF	TGCAGCGTTGTATTTTGGGGTAACACCATATATTTT
TRBV14	NA	NA	TRBJ2-7	CASSQEYSWEQYF	TGTGCCAGCAGCCAAGAGTACAGTTGGGAGCAGTACTTC
TRBV18	NA	NA	TRBJ1-2	CASSPSGSLKVNYGYTF	TGTGCCAGCTCACCATCCGGTTCATTAAAGGTTAACTATGGCTACACCTTC
TRBV29-1	few	TRBD1	TRBJ1-2	CSVEEGQGARGYTF	TGCAGCGTTGAAGAAGGTCAGGGGGCGAGGGGCTACACCTTC
TRBV20-1	NA	TRBD2	TRBJ2-1	CSAVGLDGYEQFF	TGCAGTGCGGTCGGACTAGATGGGTATGAGCAGTTCTTC
TRBV12-3/TRBV12-4	few	NA	TRBJ2-2	CASSLTLPNTGELFF	TGTGCCAGCAGTTTAACACTTCCGAACACCGGGGAGCTGTTTTTT
TRBV30	many	TRBD2	TRBJ2-7	CAWSSGRGNEQYF	TGTGCCTGGAGTAGCGGGAGGGGTAACGAGCAGTACTTC
TRBV11-2	many	TRBD1	TRBJ2-3	CASSPSFGQGVGRTDTQYF	TGTGCCAGCAGCCCATCCTTCGGACAGGGGGTCGGGAGGACAGATACGCAGTATTTT
TRBV4-3	few	TRBD1	TRBJ1-6	CASSQEGQGSRSPLHF	TGCGCCAGCAGCCAAGAGGGACAGGGGAGTCGGTCACCCCTCCACTTT
TRBV5-6	many	NA	TRBJ2-3	CASSFGRTDTQYF	TGTGCCAGCAGCTTTGGAAGGACAGATACGCAGTATTTT
TRBV3-1	many	NA	TRBJ2-1	CASSQSGLLYNEQFF	TGTGCCAGCAGCCAGTCGGGACTCCTTTACAATGAGCAGTTCTTC
TRBV4-3	NA	NA	TRBJ2-7	CASSQDWGQGNYEQYF	TGCGCCAGCAGCCAAGATTGGGGACAAGGGAACTACGAGCAGTACTTC
TRBV11-2	few	NA	TRBJ2-1	CASSSVVLADSYNEQFF	TGTGCCAGCAGCTCGGTTGTTCTAGCAGACTCCTACAATGAGCAGTTCTTC